This TCR beta chain originates from a study of beta chain features in type 1 diabetes (dated by TCRdb to 2016 to 2019). Background for the entire study: No differences in mean age, gender distribution, total cell number or subset yield were found between patients and healthy donors. The study compared the TCRB repertoires of sorted circulating CD4+ T cell subsets in recently diagnosed type 1 diabetes patients with those in matched healthy donors. A total of roughly 110 million sorted cells were examined across all samples, and the number of cells per subset was strongly correlated with RNA yield. Regulatory and stem cell-like memory subsets were obtained from only 8 patients and roughly 8 healthy donors, while naive and central memory subsets were obtained from all 30 or so donors.

The High Capacity cDNA Reverse Transcription Kit was used to reverse transcribe all of the isolated RNA, meaning that expressed TCRB transcripts were what got sequenced. Deep immunoSEQ sequencing was applied to naive, central memory and regulatory T cell samples, giving an average of roughly 3.5 million total reads per sample. Sorted cells were lysed in RLT buffer, and RNA was extracted using DNase-treated RNeasy Micro or Mini kits according to cell number. To prevent cross-contamination, every cell subset was processed on its own, while patient and healthy donor samples were processed together. Using the immunoSEQ multiplex PCR, TCRB sequences were amplified from cDNA into 87-bp fragments spanning the CDR3 region. The amplicons were sequenced using the Illumina HiSeq platform. In the original analysis: PCR bias was corrected computationally using synthetic template baselines, and reads within Hamming distance 2 were collapsed, with unmergeable singletons discarded. Reads were aligned to IMGT to assign V, D and J genes, CDR3 length, and insertions or deletions at six rearrangement sites. Within each subset, clonotype counts were normalized to the number of sorted cells before true diversity and Gini coefficients were calculated with the tcR R package. The overlap coefficient, calculated on TCRB nucleotide sequences, was used to quantify repertoire sharing. Out-of-frame TCRB sequences from naive cells were analyzed as a proxy for the pre-selection repertoire. TCRdb provides this immuneACCESS table in a form limited to in-frame rearrangements. Some clones are lacking; in checked studies, under half of them reflect an unresolved V gene, and why the rest are absent is not known. For V, J and clone size, that table is used; D and trimming come from the DNA. Present in this sample are more than 250,000 clones, approximately 15% of which were seen just once. Roughly 0.015% of the sample is held by the ten biggest clonotypes.

This clone was counted between two and nine times. There is no known antigen for this receptor. No qualities accompany the bases; no much larger clone lies one base away. A single peripheral blood draw of around 0.11 L on average was collected from each donor into heparinised tubes. A BD FACSAria II was used to sort naive, central memory, regulatory and stem cell-like memory CD4+ T cells with a panel that included CD45RO, CCR7, CD25, CD127, CD95 and CD27. Purity was above 95% for every sorted population. PBMCs were separated immediately by Lymphoprep density gradient centrifugation and were stained directly, without being cultured. Samples were stained and sorted in pairs, with one healthy donor and one patient per experiment, so that batch effects were minimized. The full study reports these points: Because small numbers of individuals were included in the HLA sub-analyses, any influence of HLA type on TCRB rearrangement was left unresolved. Because cDNA rather than genomic DNA was sequenced, highly expressing activated cells could have been over-represented, although no difference in activation and CD3 levels was found between groups. Naive, central memory and regulatory TCRB repertoires appeared to be more alike among patients than among healthy donors. PCR might favor shorter templates, but patient and control samples were amplified and corrected together, so any skew would affect both groups equally. A moderate but significant shortening of TCRB CDR3 length was observed in type 1 diabetes patients in all four CD4+ subsets. Patients with type 1 diabetes made fewer insertions and deleted more nucleotides at VDJ recombination sites, implying thymic rearrangement abnormalities.

This clonotype was obtained from a man between 18 and 35 years old with type 1 diabetes. Sequenced material: naive CD4+ T cells from blood. In the paper's terms, the cell subset or site label means: true naive CD4+ T cells.

The DNA sequence is given as TGTGCCAGCAGCCGCAACCTCGACTGGCTCAGAGTGGATACGCAGTATTTT. Its protein product is CASSRNLDWLRVDTQYF. The sequence joins TRBV14 to TRBJ2-3; the D gene cannot be named for sure. Trimming removed 4 bases from V and 6 bases from J, leaving 23 bases between the germline ends. CDR1 and CDR2 were assigned from the germline V gene as SGHDN and FVKESK. Including the terminal cysteine and phenylalanine, the CDR3 comprises 17 residues. Only the CDR3 part of the read is kept: 51 bases, read in frame from the first base.